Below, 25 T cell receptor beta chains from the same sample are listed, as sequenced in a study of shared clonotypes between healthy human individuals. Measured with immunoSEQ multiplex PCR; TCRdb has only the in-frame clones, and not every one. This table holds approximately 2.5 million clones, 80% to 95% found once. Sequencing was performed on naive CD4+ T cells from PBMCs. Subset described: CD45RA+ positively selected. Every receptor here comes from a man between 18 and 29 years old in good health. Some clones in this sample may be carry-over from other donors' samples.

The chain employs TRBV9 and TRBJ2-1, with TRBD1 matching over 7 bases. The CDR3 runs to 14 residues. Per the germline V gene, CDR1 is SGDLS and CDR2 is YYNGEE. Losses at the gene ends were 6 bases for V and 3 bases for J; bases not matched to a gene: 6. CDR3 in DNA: TGTGCCAGCACCTCAGGGGGAGACTACAATGAGCAGTTCTTC. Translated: CASTSGGDYNEQFF.

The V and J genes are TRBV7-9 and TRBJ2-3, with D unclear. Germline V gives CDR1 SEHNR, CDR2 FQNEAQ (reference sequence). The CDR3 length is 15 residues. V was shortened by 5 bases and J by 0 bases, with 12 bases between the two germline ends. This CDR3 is CASSPDRVSTDTQYF. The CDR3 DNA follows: TGTGCCAGCAGCCCAGACCGAGTCAGCACAGATACGCAGTATTTT.

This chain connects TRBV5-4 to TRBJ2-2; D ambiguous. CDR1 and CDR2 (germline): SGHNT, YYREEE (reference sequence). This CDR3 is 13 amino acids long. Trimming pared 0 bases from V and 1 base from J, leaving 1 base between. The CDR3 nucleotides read TGTGCCAGCAGCTTGGTGAACACCGGGGAGCTGTTTTTT. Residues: CASSLVNTGELFF.

The CDR3 sequence: CASSARQGAATEAFF. CDR3 bases: TGCGCCAGCAGCGCCCGACAGGGGGCGGCCACTGAAGCTTTCTTT. The V call is TRBV5-1, the J call TRBJ1-1; 10 nucleotides align to TRBD1. CDR3 length: 15 amino acids. V shed 4 bases and J 4 bases; nucleotides not matched to a gene: 7. Germline lookup yields CDR1 SGHRS and CDR2 YFSETQ.

As DNA, the CDR3 is TGTGCCAGCAGCTACCAAGGGGGCGCTTCCTACGAGCAGTACTTC. This translates into CASSYQGGASYEQYF. V gene TRBV6-1 combines with J gene TRBJ2-7, with 7 bases that match TRBD1. V gave up 6 bases and J gave up 1 base; unmatched junction bases: 9. The CDR3 is 15 amino acids. Germline loops: CDR1 MNHNS, CDR2 SASEGT.

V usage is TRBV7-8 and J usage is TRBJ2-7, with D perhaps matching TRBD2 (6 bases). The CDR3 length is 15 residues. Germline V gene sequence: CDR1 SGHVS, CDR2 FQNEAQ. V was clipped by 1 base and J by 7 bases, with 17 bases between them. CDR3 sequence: CASSLERWGGREQYF. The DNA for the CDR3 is TGTGCCAGCAGCTTAGAGCGTTGGGGAGGAAGGGAGCAGTACTTC.

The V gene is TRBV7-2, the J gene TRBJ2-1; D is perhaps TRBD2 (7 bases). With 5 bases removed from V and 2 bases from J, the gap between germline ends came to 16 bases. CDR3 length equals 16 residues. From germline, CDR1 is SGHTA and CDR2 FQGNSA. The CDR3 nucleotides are TGTGCCAGCAGCCGAGGTAGGGGGGGCCCCTACAATGAGCAGTTCTTC. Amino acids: CASSRGRGGPYNEQFF.

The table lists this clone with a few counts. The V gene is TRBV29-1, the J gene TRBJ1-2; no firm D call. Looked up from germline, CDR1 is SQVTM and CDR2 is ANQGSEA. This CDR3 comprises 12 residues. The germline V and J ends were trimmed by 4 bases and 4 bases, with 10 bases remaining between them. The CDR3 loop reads CSVAHTSYGYTF. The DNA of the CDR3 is TGCAGCGTTGCCCACACCTCCTATGGCTACACCTTC.

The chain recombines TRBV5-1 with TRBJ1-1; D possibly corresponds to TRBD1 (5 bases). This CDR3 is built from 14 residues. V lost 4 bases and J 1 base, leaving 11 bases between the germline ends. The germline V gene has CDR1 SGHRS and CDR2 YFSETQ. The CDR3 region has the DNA TGCGCCAGCAGCCGATCGGGGGAGAACACTGAAGCTTTCTTT. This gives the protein CASSRSGENTEAFF.

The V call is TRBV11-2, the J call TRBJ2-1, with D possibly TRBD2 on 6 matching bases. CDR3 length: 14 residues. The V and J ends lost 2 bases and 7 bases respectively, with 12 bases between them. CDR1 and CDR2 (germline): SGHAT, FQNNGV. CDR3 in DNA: TGTGCCAGCAGCTTATCGGGAGTGTCGAATGAGCAGTTCTTC. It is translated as CASSLSGVSNEQFF.

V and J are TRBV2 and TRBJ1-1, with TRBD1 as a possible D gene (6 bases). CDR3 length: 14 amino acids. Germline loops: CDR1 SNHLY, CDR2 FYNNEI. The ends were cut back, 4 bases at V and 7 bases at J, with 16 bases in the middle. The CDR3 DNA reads TGTGCCAGCAGTGGAGATGCAGGGGCAAGTGAAGCTTTCTTT. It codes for CASSGDAGASEAFF.

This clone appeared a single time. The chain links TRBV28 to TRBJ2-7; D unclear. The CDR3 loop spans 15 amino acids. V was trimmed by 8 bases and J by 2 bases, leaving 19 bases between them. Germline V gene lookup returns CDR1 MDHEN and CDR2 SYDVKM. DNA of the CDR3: TGTGCCAGCCAAAGGACGGACGCTGCCACCTACGAGCAGTACTTC. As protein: CASQRTDAATYEQYF.

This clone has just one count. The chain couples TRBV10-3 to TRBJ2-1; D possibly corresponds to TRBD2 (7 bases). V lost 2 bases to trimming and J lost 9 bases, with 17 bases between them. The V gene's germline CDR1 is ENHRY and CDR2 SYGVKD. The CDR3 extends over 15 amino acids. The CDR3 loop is CAISETVGGPPEQFF. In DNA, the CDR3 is TGTGCCATCAGTGAGACTGTCGGGGGGCCCCCTGAGCAGTTCTTC.

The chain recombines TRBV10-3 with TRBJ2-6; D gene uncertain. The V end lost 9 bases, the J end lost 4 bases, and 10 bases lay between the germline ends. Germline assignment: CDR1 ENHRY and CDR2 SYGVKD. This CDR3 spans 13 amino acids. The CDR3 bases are TGTGCCATTAAGGGAACCGGGGCCAACGTCCTGACTTTC. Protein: CAIKGTGANVLTF.

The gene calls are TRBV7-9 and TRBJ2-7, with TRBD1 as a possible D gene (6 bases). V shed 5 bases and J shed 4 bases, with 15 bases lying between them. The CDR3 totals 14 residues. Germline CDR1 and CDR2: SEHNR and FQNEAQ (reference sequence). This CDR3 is CASSPTTGFYEQYF. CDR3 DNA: TGTGCCAGCAGCCCCACCACAGGGTTTTACGAGCAGTACTTC.

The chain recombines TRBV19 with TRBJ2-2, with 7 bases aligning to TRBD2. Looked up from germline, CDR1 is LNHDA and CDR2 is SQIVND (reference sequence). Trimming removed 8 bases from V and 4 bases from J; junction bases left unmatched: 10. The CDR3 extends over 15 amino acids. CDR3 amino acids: CASLAARGRTGELFF. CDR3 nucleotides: TGTGCCAGTCTAGCGGCCCGAGGGCGCACCGGGGAGCTGTTTTTT.

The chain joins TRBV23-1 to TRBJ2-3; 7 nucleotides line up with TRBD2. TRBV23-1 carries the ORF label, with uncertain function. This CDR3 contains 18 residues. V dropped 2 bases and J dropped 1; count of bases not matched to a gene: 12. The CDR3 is CASSQASRREVGTDTQYF. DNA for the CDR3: TGCGCCAGCAGTCAAGCCTCTAGACGGGAGGTCGGCACAGATACGCAGTATTTT.

CDR3 sequence reads: CASSQGALGGSFYEQYF. The CDR3 DNA reads TGCGCCAGCAGCCAAGGGGCGCTTGGCGGGAGCTTCTACGAGCAGTACTTC. The genes are TRBV4-1 and TRBJ2-7; 7 bases fit TRBD2. Per germline, CDR1 MGHRA and CDR2 YSYEKL. With V trimmed by 1 base and J by 3 bases, 12 bases remained unmatched. This CDR3 has 17 residues.

The CDR3 DNA follows: TGTGCCAGTAAACCGACAGCGGGCTATCAGCCCCAGCATTTT. The encoded protein is CASKPTAGYQPQHF. This sequence joins TRBV27 and TRBJ1-5, with D possibly TRBD1 on 5 matching bases. Germline V CDR1 and CDR2: MNHEY, SMNVEV (reference sequence). V was pared by 9 bases and J by 5 bases, with 17 bases between. CDR3 length: 14 amino acids.

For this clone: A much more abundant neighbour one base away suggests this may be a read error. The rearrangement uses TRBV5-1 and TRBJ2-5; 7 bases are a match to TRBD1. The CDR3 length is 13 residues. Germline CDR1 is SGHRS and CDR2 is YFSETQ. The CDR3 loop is CASTLGQQETQYF. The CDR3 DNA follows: TGCGCCAGCACCTTGGGACAGCAAGAGACCCAGTACTTC.

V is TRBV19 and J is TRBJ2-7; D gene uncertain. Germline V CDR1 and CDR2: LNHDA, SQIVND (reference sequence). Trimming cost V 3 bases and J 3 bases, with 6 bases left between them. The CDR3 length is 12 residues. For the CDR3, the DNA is TGTGCCAGTAGTATTAACAACTACGAGCAGTACTTC. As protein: CASSINNYEQYF.

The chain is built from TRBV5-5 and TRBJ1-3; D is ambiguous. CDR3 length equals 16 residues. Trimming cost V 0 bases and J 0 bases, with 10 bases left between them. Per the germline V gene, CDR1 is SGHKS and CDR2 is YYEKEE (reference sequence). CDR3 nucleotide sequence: TGTGCCAGCAGCTTGGGGGCTCTCCCCTCTGGAAACACCATATATTTT. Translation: CASSLGALPSGNTIYF.

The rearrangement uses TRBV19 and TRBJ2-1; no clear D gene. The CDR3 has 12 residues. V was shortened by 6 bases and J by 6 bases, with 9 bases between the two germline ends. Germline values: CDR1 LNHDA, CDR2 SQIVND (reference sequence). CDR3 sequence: CASSIGINEQFF. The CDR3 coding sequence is TGTGCCAGTAGCATCGGTATCAATGAGCAGTTCTTC. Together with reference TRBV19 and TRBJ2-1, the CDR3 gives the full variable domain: DGGITQSPKYLFRKEGQNVTLSCEQNLNHDAMYWYRQDPGQGLRLIYYSQIVNDFQKGDIAEGYSVSREKKESFPLTVTSAQKNPTAFYLCASSIGINEQFFGPGTRLTVL.

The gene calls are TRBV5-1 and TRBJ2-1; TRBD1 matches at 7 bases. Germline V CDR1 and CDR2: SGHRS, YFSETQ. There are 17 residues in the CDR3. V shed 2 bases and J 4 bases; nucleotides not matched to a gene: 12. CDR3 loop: CASSLFATGTEYNEQFF. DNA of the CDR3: TGCGCCAGCAGCTTATTCGCTACCGGGACAGAGTACAATGAGCAGTTCTTC. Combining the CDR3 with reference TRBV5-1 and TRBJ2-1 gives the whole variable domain KAGVTQTPRYLIKTRGQQVTLSCSPISGHRSVSWYQQTPGQGLQFLFEYFSETQRNKGNFPGRFSGRQFSNSRSEMNVSTLELGDSALYLCASSLFATGTEYNEQFFGPGTRLTVL.

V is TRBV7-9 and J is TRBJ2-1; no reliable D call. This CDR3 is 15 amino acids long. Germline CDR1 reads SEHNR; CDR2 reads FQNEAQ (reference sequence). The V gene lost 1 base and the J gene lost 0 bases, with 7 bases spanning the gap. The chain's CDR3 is CASSLVDSSYNEQFF. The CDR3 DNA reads TGTGCCAGCAGCTTAGTAGATAGCTCCTACAATGAGCAGTTCTTC.